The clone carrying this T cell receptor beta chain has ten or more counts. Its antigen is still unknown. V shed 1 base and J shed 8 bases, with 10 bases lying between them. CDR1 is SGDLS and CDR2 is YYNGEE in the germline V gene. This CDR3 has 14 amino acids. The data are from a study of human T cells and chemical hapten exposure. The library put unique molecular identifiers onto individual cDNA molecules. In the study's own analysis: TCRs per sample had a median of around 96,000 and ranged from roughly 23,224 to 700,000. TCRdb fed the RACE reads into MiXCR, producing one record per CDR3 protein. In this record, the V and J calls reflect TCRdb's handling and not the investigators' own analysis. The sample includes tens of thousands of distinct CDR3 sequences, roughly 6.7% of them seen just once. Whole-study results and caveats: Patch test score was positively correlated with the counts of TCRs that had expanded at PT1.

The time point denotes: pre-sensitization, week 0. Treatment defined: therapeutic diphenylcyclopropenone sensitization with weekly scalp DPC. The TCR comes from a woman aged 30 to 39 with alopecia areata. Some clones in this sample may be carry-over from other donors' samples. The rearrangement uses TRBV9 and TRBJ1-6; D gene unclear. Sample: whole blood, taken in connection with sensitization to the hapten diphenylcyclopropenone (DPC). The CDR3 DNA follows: TGTGCCAGCAGCGTAATGGGTTCGGATTCACCCCTCCACTTT. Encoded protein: CASSVMGSDSPLHF.